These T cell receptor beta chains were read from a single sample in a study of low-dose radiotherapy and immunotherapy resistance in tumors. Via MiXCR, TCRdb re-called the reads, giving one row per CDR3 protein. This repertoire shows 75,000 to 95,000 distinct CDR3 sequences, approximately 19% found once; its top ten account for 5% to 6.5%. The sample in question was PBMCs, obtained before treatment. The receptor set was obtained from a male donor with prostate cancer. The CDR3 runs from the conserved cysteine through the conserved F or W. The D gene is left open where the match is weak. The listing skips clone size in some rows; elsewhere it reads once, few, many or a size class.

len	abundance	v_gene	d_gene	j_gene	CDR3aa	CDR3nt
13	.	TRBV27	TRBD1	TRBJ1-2	CASGGQGYYGYTF	TGTGCCAGCGGGGGACAGGGCTACTATGGCTACACCTTC
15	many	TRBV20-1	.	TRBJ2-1	CSARGASISLDEQFF	TGCAGTGCTAGAGGGGCATCGATAAGCCTGGATGAGCAGTTCTTC
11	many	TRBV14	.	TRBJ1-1	CASSQGVEAFF	TGTGCCAGCAGCCAAGGGGTTGAAGCTTTCTTT
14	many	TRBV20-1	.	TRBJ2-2	CSARDQGSTGELFF	TGCAGTGCTAGAGATCAGGGAAGCACCGGGGAGCTGTTTTTT
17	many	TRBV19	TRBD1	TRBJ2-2	CASRDRGFATNTGELFF	TGTGCCAGCCGGGACAGGGGGTTTGCGACGAACACCGGGGAGCTGTTTTTT
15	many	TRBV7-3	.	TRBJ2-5	CASSLTGTGRETQYF	TGTGCCAGCAGCTTAACGGGTACAGGGCGAGAGACCCAGTACTTC
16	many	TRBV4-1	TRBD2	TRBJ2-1	CASSQDGSGRGNEQFF	TGCGCCAGCAGCCAAGACGGTAGCGGGAGGGGCAATGAGCAGTTCTTC
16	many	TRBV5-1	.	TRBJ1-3	CASSLAWLESGNTIYF	TGCGCCAGCAGCTTGGCGTGGTTGGAGTCTGGAAACACCATATATTTT
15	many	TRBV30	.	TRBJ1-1	CAWSGRTQMNTEAFF	TGTGCCTGGAGTGGCCGAACCCAAATGAACACTGAAGCTTTCTTT
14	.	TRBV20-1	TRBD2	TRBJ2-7	CSAVSGTTTYEQYF	TGCAGTGCTGTTAGCGGGACCACCACCTACGAGCAGTACTTC